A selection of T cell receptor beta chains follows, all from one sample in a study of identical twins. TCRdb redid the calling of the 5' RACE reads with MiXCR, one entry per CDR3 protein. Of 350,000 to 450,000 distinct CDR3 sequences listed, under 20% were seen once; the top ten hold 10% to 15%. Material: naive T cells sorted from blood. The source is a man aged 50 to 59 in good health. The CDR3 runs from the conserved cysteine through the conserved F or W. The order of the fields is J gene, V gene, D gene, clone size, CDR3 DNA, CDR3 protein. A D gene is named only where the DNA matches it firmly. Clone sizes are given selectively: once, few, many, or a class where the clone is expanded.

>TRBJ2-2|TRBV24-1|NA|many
TGTGCCACCAGTGATTTGGACTACGGGGACACCGGGGAGCTGTTTTTT
CATSDLDYGDTGELFF
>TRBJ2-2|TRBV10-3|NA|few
TGTGCCATCAGTGGGTCAGGGCCTGGAGGGGAGCTGTTTTTT
CAISGSGPGGELFF
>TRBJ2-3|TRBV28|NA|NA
TGTGCCAGCAGTTTGTGGAGGGAGTGGTATTTT
CASSLWREWYF
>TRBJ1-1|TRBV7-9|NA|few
TGTGCCAGCAGCTTAGCGCTGAGATTCATGAACACTGAAGCTTTCTTT
CASSLALRFMNTEAFF
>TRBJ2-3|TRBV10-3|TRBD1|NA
TGTGCCATCAGTTCCGGACAGGGGGCGGCTGGAGTTACGCAGTATTTT
CAISSGQGAAGVTQYF
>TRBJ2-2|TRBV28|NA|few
TGTGCCAGCAGTTTAGGGACCCGGGAGCTGTTTTTT
CASSLGTRELFF
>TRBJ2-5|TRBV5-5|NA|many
TGTGCCAGCAGCTTGGGGGCAGTACAAGAGACCCAGTACTTC
CASSLGAVQETQYF
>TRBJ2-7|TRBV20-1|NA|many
TGCAGTGCTAGAGTCACCAACCCAGGGAGATCATACGAGCAGTACTTC
CSARVTNPGRSYEQYF
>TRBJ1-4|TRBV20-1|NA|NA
TGCAGTGCTAGGGACCTCTCTAATGAAAAACTGTTTTTT
CSARDLSNEKLFF
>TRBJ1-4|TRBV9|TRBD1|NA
TGTGCCAGCAGCGTAGCTTTGGGATCCGGGACAGGGAATGAAAAACTGTTTTTT
CASSVALGSGTGNEKLFF
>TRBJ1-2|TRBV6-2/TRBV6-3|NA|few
TGTGCCAGCAGTTACTCGGCACAGGCTGGCTACACCTTC
CASSYSAQAGYTF
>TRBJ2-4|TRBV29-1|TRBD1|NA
TGCAGCTTTACTAAGGTACAGGGGATCAAAAACATTCAGTACTTC
CSFTKVQGIKNIQYF
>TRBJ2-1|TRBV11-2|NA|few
TGTGCCAGCAGCTTAGCTATCTACAATGAGCAGTTCTTC
CASSLAIYNEQFF
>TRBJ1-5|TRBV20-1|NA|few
TGCAGTGCTCCTAAAGGGGACCTCCGGCAGCCCCAGCATTTT
CSAPKGDLRQPQHF
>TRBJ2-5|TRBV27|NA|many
TGTGCCAGCAGTTTAAGGTTAGGGAAACTCCAAGAGACCCAGTACTTC
CASSLRLGKLQETQYF
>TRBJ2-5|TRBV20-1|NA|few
TGCAGTGTTGCCGGGGCGGGGACCCAGTACTTC
CSVAGAGTQYF
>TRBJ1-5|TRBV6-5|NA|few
TGTGCCAGCAGTTATGAGGCCAATCAGCCCCAGCATTTT
CASSYEANQPQHF
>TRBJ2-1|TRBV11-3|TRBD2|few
TGTGCCAGCAGCACCTCGACTAGCGGAGCCCGGGGGGAGCAGTTCTTC
CASSTSTSGARGEQFF
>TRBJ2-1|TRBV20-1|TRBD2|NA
TGCAGTGCGCTTCTAGCGGGAGGGCCTGGTGAGCAGTTCTTC
CSALLAGGPGEQFF
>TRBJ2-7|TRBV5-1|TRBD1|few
TGCGCCAGCAGCTTGGCCCGTCAGGGGGAAACCCTAGAGCAGTACTTC
CASSLARQGETLEQYF
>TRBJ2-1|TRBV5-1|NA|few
TGCGCCAGCAGCTCCTGGGTCGAGCAGTTCTTC
CASSSWVEQFF
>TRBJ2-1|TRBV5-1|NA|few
TGCGCCAGCAGCTGGGGAGGAATGGATGAGCAGTTCTTC
CASSWGGMDEQFF
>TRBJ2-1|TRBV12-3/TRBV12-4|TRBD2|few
TGTGCCAGCAGTTCCGGGACTAGCGCCTACAATGAGCAGTTCTTC
CASSSGTSAYNEQFF
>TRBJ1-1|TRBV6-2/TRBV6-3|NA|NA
TGTGCCAGCAGTTACCCCCCTGGGAACACTGAAGCTTTCTTT
CASSYPPGNTEAFF
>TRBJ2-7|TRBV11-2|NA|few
TGTGCCAGCAGCTTAGATCTCCAGGGGTACGAGCAGTACTTC
CASSLDLQGYEQYF
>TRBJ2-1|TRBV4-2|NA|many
TGTGCCAGCAGCCAAGATTTCCCCCGGGACGATCGAACCTACAATGAGCAGTTCTTC
CASSQDFPRDDRTYNEQFF
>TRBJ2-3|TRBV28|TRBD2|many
TGTGCCAGCAGCAACCTCGGACTAGCGGGGGGGCGTGATACGCAGTATTTT
CASSNLGLAGGRDTQYF
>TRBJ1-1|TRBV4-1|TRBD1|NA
TGCGCCAGCAGCCAAAATACATTGGGACAGGGGGAGGGTAGGGCTTTCTTT
CASSQNTLGQGEGRAFF
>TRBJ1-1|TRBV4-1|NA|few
TGCGCCAGCAGCCAAGCGCCCATGAACACTGAAGCTTTCTTT
CASSQAPMNTEAFF
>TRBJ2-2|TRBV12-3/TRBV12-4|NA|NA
TGTGCCAGCAGTTCCTCGGCCACCACCGGGGAGCTGTTTTTT
CASSSSATTGELFF
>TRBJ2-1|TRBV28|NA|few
TGTGCCAGCAACGGGAACTCCTACAATGAGCAGTTCTTC
CASNGNSYNEQFF
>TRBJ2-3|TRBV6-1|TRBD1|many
TGTGCCAGCAGCGCCACAGGGGGTGGGACAGATACGCAGTATTTT
CASSATGGGTDTQYF
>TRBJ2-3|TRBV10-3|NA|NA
TGTGCCATCTCCTCGGGAGTAGAAGATACGCAGTATTTT
CAISSGVEDTQYF
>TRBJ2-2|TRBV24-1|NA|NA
TGTGCCACCAGCGTTGCCACCGGGGAGCTGTTTTTT
CATSVATGELFF
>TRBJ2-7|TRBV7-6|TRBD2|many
TGTGCCAGCAGCCCTAGCGGGAGTATCTACGAGCAGTACTTC
CASSPSGSIYEQYF
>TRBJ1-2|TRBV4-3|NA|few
TGCGCCAGCAGCCAAGATCCCCTGTTTTATGGCTACACCTTC
CASSQDPLFYGYTF
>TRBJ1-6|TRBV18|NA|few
TGTGCCAGCTCACCACCGGGGGGTGACAATTCACCCCTCCACTTT
CASSPPGGDNSPLHF
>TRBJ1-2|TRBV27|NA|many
TGTGCCAGCAGTTCCAGGGGAGATGGCTACACCTTC
CASSSRGDGYTF
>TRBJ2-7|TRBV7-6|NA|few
TGTGCCAGCAGCTTGCTACAGGGCTTATTGGACGAGCAGTACTTC
CASSLLQGLLDEQYF
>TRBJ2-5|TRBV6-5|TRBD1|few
TGTGCCAGCAGTTACTTAGAGACAGGGGGCAAGCAAGAGACCCAGTACTTC
CASSYLETGGKQETQYF
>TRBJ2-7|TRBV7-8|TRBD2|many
TGTGCCAGCAGCTTAGCTGCCGGGACTAACCCCTACGAGCAGTACTTC
CASSLAAGTNPYEQYF
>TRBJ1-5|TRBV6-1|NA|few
TGTGCCAGCAGTGAAACAATGGGTCAGCCCCAGCATTTT
CASSETMGQPQHF
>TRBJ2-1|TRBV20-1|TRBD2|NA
TGCAGTGCTAGAGATAGGACTAGCGGGACCACCAGCTCCTACAATGAGCAGTTCTTC
CSARDRTSGTTSSYNEQFF
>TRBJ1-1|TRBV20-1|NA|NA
TGCAGTGCTGAGACAGGTGGTTGGGCTGAAGCTTTCTTT
CSAETGGWAEAFF
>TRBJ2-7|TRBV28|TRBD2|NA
TGTGCCCACAGGGGGACTAGCGACTTCGACGAGCAGTACTTC
CAHRGTSDFDEQYF
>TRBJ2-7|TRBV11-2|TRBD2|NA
TGTGCCAGCAGCCCGATCCGGCGGCCAGCGGGAGTGCGCTACGAGCAGTACTTC
CASSPIRRPAGVRYEQYF
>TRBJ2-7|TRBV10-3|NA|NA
TGTGCCGTCAGACAGGCCACCTCCTACGAGCAGTACTTC
CAVRQATSYEQYF
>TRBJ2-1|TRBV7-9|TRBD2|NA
TGTGCCAGTCGCCGGCCTAGCGGGAGGGCCAATGAGCAGTTCTTC
CASRRPSGRANEQFF
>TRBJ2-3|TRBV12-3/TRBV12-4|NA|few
TGTGCCAGCAGTTTCCCACAGGGTAGCACAGATACGCAGTATTTT
CASSFPQGSTDTQYF
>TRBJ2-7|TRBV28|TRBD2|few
TGTGCCAGCAGACCCTTGGGCGGGAGAGAGTACGAGCAGTACTTC
CASRPLGGREYEQYF
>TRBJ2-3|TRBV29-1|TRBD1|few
TGCAGCGTCTCCCCGGGACAGCCTAGCACAGATACGCAGTATTTT
CSVSPGQPSTDTQYF
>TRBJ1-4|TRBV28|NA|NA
TGTGCCAGCAGTTTATGGGGGACGGGCTTAGGACTGTTTTTT
CASSLWGTGLGLFF
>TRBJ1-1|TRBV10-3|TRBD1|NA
TGTGCCATCAGTGAGCGGACAGGAACTGAAGCTTTCTTT
CAISERTGTEAFF
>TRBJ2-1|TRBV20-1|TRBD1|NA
TGCAGTTCGGGCGAACAGGGGAATGAGCAGTTCTTC
CSSGEQGNEQFF
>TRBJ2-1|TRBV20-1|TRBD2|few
TGCAGTGCTAGAGTCCCGGGACTAGCGGAGTACAATGAGCAGTTCTTC
CSARVPGLAEYNEQFF